Ten or more counts support the clone carrying this T cell receptor (beta chain). Antigen: not known. Germline V gene sequence: CDR1 ENHRY, CDR2 SYGVKD. The CDR3 has 12 amino acids. Trimming removed 5 bases from V and 5 bases from J, with 9 bases in between. The data were obtained in a study of breast tumors, draining lymph nodes, adjacent tissues. Findings of the study overall: Most tumor T cells seemingly derive from lymph node, then expand in tumor.

Axillary draining lymph nodes of breast cancer patients supplied the node samples. TCRdb passed the multiplex PCR reads through MiXCR, listing each CDR3 protein once. The sample contains 270,000 or so distinct CDR3 sequences, 30% to 35% of which appear only once. V gene TRBV10-3 combines with J gene TRBJ1-1; D remains ambiguous. The origin of this receptor is a female donor with breast cancer. Some clones in this sample may be carry-over from other donors' samples. Source material: axillary lymph node tissue. CDR3: CAISPRGTEAFF. CDR3 nucleotides: TGTGCCATCAGTCCAAGAGGGACTGAAGCTTTCTTT.